Reported below is one T cell receptor (beta chain). The antigen remains unidentified. TCR beta CDR3 regions were amplified from RNA. RT-PCR in the first round (using the HTBI primer set) targeted the TCR CDR3. MiXCR, applied by TCRdb to the multiplex PCR reads, yields one record per CDR3 protein. The repertoire holds a few hundred thousand distinct CDR3 sequences, with less than 20% as singletons. The CDR3 extends over 16 amino acids. Losses at the gene ends were 4 bases for V and 0 bases for J; bases not matched to a gene: 5. CDR1 is SGHDT, CDR2 YYEEEE, per germline. These data come from a study of T cells in Graves' hyperthyroidism and ophthalmopathy. The study defined stable Graves' hyperthyroidism as no ophthalmopathy progression within 18 months. Overall study results and limits: A model built on 13 V-J features separated ophthalmopathy from stable hyperthyroidism. Ophthalmopathy, which appeared later, was predicted by the model a median around 6.5 months before onset.

Sequenced input: blood. The receptor was derived from a woman aged 25 to 39 with Graves' hyperthyroidism. The chain carries TRBV5-6 and TRBJ2-3; 10 bases agree with TRBD2. As DNA, the CDR3 is TGTGCCAGCAGCCAGACTAGCGGGTATAGCACAGATACGCAGTATTTT. Translation gives CASSQTSGYSTDTQYF.